The T cell receptor (beta chain) under discussion was sequenced for a study of shared T cell receptors in the human thymus. The data were produced by immunoSEQ multiplex PCR, yet TCRdb's version contains in-frame clones alone and is incomplete. The sample holds 500,000 to 550,000 clones, around 78% seen once. This clone came up once. This CDR3 has 15 amino acids. J gave up 3 bases and V 4 bases, and 5 bases lay outside the gene matches. Germline V gene lookup returns CDR1 LGHNA and CDR2 YSLEER. The same data also contributed to another study, on human thymus T cells. As reported in that work: Congenital heart defects were the reason for the corrective surgery that the donors, healthy Finnish infants, were having. It was from resections taken during corrective heart surgery that the thymus tissue came. An apparent bias in V and J gene usage was seen in thymic and blood repertoires. Related studies noted strongly shared thymic repertoires across unrelated people.

This receptor was obtained from a boy less than two years old with a congenital heart defect. The chain uses TRBV4-3 and TRBJ2-7, with 11 bases lining up with TRBD2. Sample: thymocytes. CDR3 bases: TGCGCCAGCAGCCGGGGACTAGCGGAGAACTACGAGCAGTACTTC. Protein product: CASSRGLAENYEQYF.